This T cell receptor beta chain was obtained from a study of T cells after yellow fever vaccination. The V and J ends lost 0 bases and 3 bases, in that order; junction bases with no gene match: 7. Germline V gives CDR1 DFQATT, CDR2 SNEGSKA (reference sequence). This CDR3 has 15 amino acids. This clonotype occurred many times. TCRdb processed the 5' RACE reads anew with MiXCR; each CDR3 protein has one entry. The sample has about 400,000 distinct CDR3 sequences; approximately 5.7% are singletons. The TCR sequence derives from a man aged 25-45 years who received the YFV17D yellow fever vaccine. The chain has TRBV20-1 and TRBJ2-7; 8 bases match TRBD2. The source was PBMCs, collected 5 days after the yellow fever booster vaccination. In nucleotides, the CDR3 is TGCAGTGCTAGAGATATACTAGCGGTGAACTACGAGCAGTACTTC. This codes for CSARDILAVNYEQYF.